Listed here are 11 T cell receptor beta chains from one sample, sequenced in a study of cytomegalovirus exposure and HLA in healthy donors. In the PCR, 60 Vbeta and 13 Jbeta primers were used. Clones were read by immunoSEQ multiplex PCR, and TCRdb kept only the in-frame ones, dropping some. Of around 200,000 clones in the sample, approximately 84% were seen once. Sequenced input: PBMCs. Receptor source: a man aged 45-60 years in good health and CMV-seronegative.

V is TRBV6-5 and J is TRBJ1-6; TRBD1 aligns across 7 bases. This CDR3 region has 15 residues. Germline V gene sequence: CDR1 MNHEY, CDR2 SVGAGI. V shed 6 bases, J shed 7 bases, and the junction held 9 bases outside the gene matches. The CDR3: CASSQGGARNSPLHF. In DNA, the CDR3 is TGTGCCAGCAGCCAAGGGGGCGCTAGGAATTCACCCCTCCACTTT.

This clone was seen a handful of times. The CDR3 here is CASSEPIGGAYNEQFF. The CDR3 nucleotides are TGTGCCAGCAGTGAGCCTATCGGGGGGGCGTACAATGAGCAGTTCTTC. The chain employs TRBV2 and TRBJ2-1; 8 bases fit TRBD2. The CDR3 is made up of 16 amino acids. Trimming took 3 bases from V and 4 from J; bases not matched to a gene: 8. Germline CDR1 SNHLY, CDR2 FYNNEI.

This chain uses TRBV6-5 with TRBJ2-2; 7 nucleotides line up with TRBD1. Losses at the gene ends were 5 bases for V and 4 bases for J; bases not matched to a gene: 4. The CDR3 is 14 amino acids. Per the germline V gene, CDR1 is MNHEY and CDR2 is SVGAGI. The DNA of the CDR3 is TGTGCCAGCAGTCGGGACAGCTTCACCGGGGAGCTGTTTTTT. Protein sequence: CASSRDSFTGELFF.

This clone occurred once. This chain uses TRBV5-1 with TRBJ2-2, with D possibly TRBD2 on 6 matching bases. Trimming shortened V by 1 base and J by 4 bases, and 11 bases separated the two germline ends. There are 15 residues in the CDR3. The V gene's germline CDR1 is SGHRS and CDR2 YFSETQ. For the CDR3, the DNA is TGCGCCAGCAGCTTGCTGCCAGCGGGCACCGGGGAGCTGTTTTTT. Translated, it gives CASSLLPAGTGELFF.

V is TRBV7-2 and J is TRBJ2-1, with TRBD2 matching over 7 bases. This CDR3 is built from 17 residues. CDR1 and CDR2 from the germline V gene are SGHTA and FQGNSA. The junction had 11 bases not matched to a gene; V was cut back by 6 bases and J by 0 bases. The CDR3 bases are TGTGCCAGCAGTCTATGGGTGGGGGGGAGCTCCTACAATGAGCAGTTCTTC. Translating it yields CASSLWVGGSSYNEQFF.

In its sample, this clone was seen once. The chain links TRBV4-2 to TRBJ2-1; perhaps TRBD2 as D (5 bases). V was pared by 4 bases and J by 0 bases, with 22 bases between. Germline V CDR1 and CDR2: LGHNA, YNFKEQ. The CDR3 is 19 amino acids. Written as DNA, the CDR3 is TGTGCCAGCAGCCCCCCACTAGGCGACTCAGAGAGCTCCTACAATGAGCAGTTCTTC. Its translation: CASSPPLGDSESSYNEQFF.

This chain connects TRBV29-1 to TRBJ2-2; 9 nucleotides align to TRBD1. The J segment lost 7 bases and the V segment lost 6 bases, leaving 9 bases of the junction unmatched. CDR3 length: 14 amino acids. In germline, CDR1 is SQVTM, CDR2 ANQGSEA. For the CDR3, the DNA is TGCAGCGTCCAGGGACAGGGAGGGATCGGGGAGCTGTTTTTT. Translating it yields CSVQGQGGIGELFF.

This chain links TRBV4-3 with TRBJ1-5; D not resolved. This CDR3 has 15 amino acids. Looked up from germline, CDR1 is LGHNA and CDR2 is YSLEER. Trimming shortened V by 0 bases and J by 1 base, and 7 bases separated the two germline ends. The CDR3 sequence: CASSQDGQSNQPQHF. In DNA form, the CDR3 reads TGCGCCAGCAGCCAAGATGGCCAGAGCAATCAGCCCCAGCATTTT.

The chain's CDR3 is CASSPTGGFGYGYTF. DNA of the CDR3: TGTGCCAGCAGTCCTACAGGGGGCTTCGGCTATGGCTACACCTTC. The V gene is TRBV6-5, the J gene TRBJ1-2, with 9 bases matching TRBD1. Trimming removed 5 bases from V and 4 bases from J; junction bases left unmatched: 8. CDR1 and CDR2 from the germline V gene are MNHEY and SVGAGI. The length of the CDR3 is 15 residues.

There are a few counts of this clone. The sample contains more than one DNA sequence encoding this CDR3. The V gene is TRBV19, the J gene TRBJ1-2, with 7 nucleotides matching TRBD1. Trimming removed 2 bases from V and 5 bases from J; junction bases left unmatched: 8. This CDR3 has 15 residues. CDR1 is LNHDA and CDR2 is SQIVND in the germline V gene (reference sequence). The CDR3 spells CASSISRTGGYGYTF. The CDR3 DNA is TGTGCCAGTAGTATATCAAGGACAGGAGGGTATGGCTACACCTTC.

The chain couples TRBV19 to TRBJ1-2; 7 bases align to TRBD1. Germline CDR1 LNHDA, CDR2 SQIVND (reference sequence). The CDR3 runs to 14 residues. V shed 4 bases and J 2 bases; nucleotides not matched to a gene: 4. This chain's CDR3 is CASSKAGGNYGYTF. Here the CDR3 DNA reads TGTGCCAGTAGTAAGGCAGGGGGGAACTATGGCTACACCTTC.